The 29 T cell receptor beta chains below were found in one sample sequenced in a study of OX40 agonist ivuxolimab in advanced cancers. TCRdb's copy holds only in-frame clones and misses some; the assay was immunoSEQ multiplex PCR. The repertoire holds 57,000 or so clones, with 86% as singletons. The material sequenced was CD4+ or CD8+ T cells sorted from blood, taken in a trial of the OX40 agonist ivuxolimab. Receptors originate from an adult with an advanced solid tumor such as melanoma, head and neck, liver or kidney cancer.

This rearrangement joins TRBV7-3 to TRBJ2-6; D is unclear. V was pared by 4 bases and J by 2 bases, with 9 bases between. CDR1 and CDR2 (germline): SGHTA, FQGTGA. The CDR3 length is 15 residues. The CDR3, as DNA: TGTGCCAGCAGCTCCTCCACAACTGGGGCCAACGTCCTGACTTTC. Translating it yields CASSSSTTGANVLTF.

The chain employs TRBV27 and TRBJ2-7; tentative D call: TRBD2 (6 bases). The V gene lost 5 bases and the J gene lost 3 bases, with 20 bases spanning the gap. This CDR3 contains 16 residues. Germline assignment: CDR1 MNHEY and CDR2 SMNVEV (reference sequence). In DNA, the CDR3 is TGTGCCAGCAGTCGCCGGAGGGGATTGGAAAACTACGAGCAGTACTTC. Residues: CASSRRRGLENYEQYF.

This clone was counted once. CDR3 coding DNA: TGCGCCAGCAGGAATGCGGGGGAGTACACCGGGGAGCTGTTTTTT. Protein product: CASRNAGEYTGELFF. The V gene is TRBV5-1, the J gene TRBJ2-2; 7 bases are shared with TRBD2. CDR1 SGHRS and CDR2 YFSETQ come from the germline V gene. The CDR3 consists of 15 residues. With V trimmed by 5 bases and J by 3 bases, 7 bases remained unmatched.

The chain has TRBV6-6 and TRBJ1-2; no definite D call. V gave up 5 bases and J gave up 5 bases, with 12 bases separating them. Germline V CDR1 and CDR2: MNHNY, SVGAGI (reference sequence). This CDR3 is 13 amino acids long. The CDR3: CASSGQLGYGYTF. In nucleotides, the CDR3 is TGTGCCAGCAGTGGCCAGCTAGGGTATGGCTACACCTTC.

The chain employs TRBV14 and TRBJ2-6; D may be TRBD2 (5 bases). The germline V gene has CDR1 SGHDN and CDR2 FVKESK. Trimming took 4 bases from V and 0 from J, leaving 10 bases between them. The CDR3 is 16 residues long. In nucleotides, the CDR3 is TGTGCCAGCAGCCGCGGACTGACCTCTGGGGCCAACGTCCTGACTTTC. It is translated as CASSRGLTSGANVLTF.

The V gene is TRBV5-4, the J gene TRBJ2-7, with TRBD1 matching 9 bases. This CDR3 comprises 15 residues. CDR1 is SGHNT, CDR2 YYREEE, per germline (reference sequence). V lost 6 bases, J lost 2 bases, and 9 bases stayed unmatched. The CDR3 DNA reads as TGTGCCAGCACCCTTGGGGACAGGGTACCCTACGAGCAGTACTTC. It is translated as CASTLGDRVPYEQYF.

V gene TRBV10-3 combines with J gene TRBJ1-3, with 10 positions matching TRBD1. The CDR3 length is 16 residues. The germline CDR1 and CDR2 sequences are ENHRY and SYGVKD. V dropped 6 bases and J dropped 0; count of bases not matched to a gene: 5. The CDR3 DNA follows: TGTGCCATCAGCCCGGGACAGGGGAGCTCTGGAAACACCATATATTTT. Translating it yields CAISPGQGSSGNTIYF.

The chain joins TRBV11-3 to TRBJ2-7; 8 bases map to TRBD1. From germline, CDR1 is SGHNT and CDR2 YENEEA. J gave up 4 bases and V 5 bases, and 10 bases lay outside the gene matches. CDR3 length equals 15 residues. The CDR3 reads CASSRGQALGYEQYF. CDR3 DNA sequence: TGTGCCAGCAGCCGGGGACAGGCATTGGGGTACGAGCAGTACTTC.

CDR3 sequence: CASGYEGFSEAFF. For the CDR3, the DNA is TGTGCTAGTGGTTATGAGGGTTTCTCTGAAGCTTTCTTT. This rearrangement joins TRBV12-5 to TRBJ1-1, with D unresolved. Trimming removed 4 bases at V and 6 bases at J, with 12 bases between. CDR1 is LGHNT, CDR2 FRNRAP, per germline. The CDR3 has 13 residues.

The V and J genes are TRBV5-8 and TRBJ1-5; no reliable D call. CDR3 length: 12 amino acids. Germline loops: CDR1 SGHTS, CDR2 YDEGEE. The V and J ends lost 4 bases and 6 bases respectively, with 8 bases between them. This CDR3 reads CASSIGFQPQHF. For the CDR3, the DNA is TGTGCCAGCAGCATCGGATTTCAGCCCCAGCATTTT.

The chain uses TRBV29-1 and TRBJ1-2; D is unresolved. CDR3 length: 11 amino acids. The V gene's germline CDR1 is SQVTM and CDR2 ANQGSEA. V gave up 4 bases and J gave up 6 bases, with 9 bases separating them. The CDR3 coding sequence is TGCAGCGTTGGGAGGGAAGATGGCTACACCTTC. Its protein is CSVGREDGYTF.

This chain connects TRBV7-2 to TRBJ1-1; no clear D. Trimming took off 4 bases at V and 5 bases at J, with 8 bases between the two ends. The CDR3 is made up of 12 amino acids. The germline V gene encodes CDR1 SGHTA and CDR2 FQGNSA. The CDR3 loop reads CASSSLYTEAFF. CDR3 bases: TGTGCCAGCAGCTCCCTATATACTGAAGCTTTCTTT.

This sequence joins TRBV11-3 and TRBJ1-1; a possible D gene is TRBD1 (6 bases). The CDR3 length is 14 residues. Germline CDR1 SGHNT, CDR2 YENEEA. The ends were cut back, 5 bases at V and 6 bases at J, with 16 bases in the middle. The CDR3 is CASSPPGAFAEAFF. Written as DNA, the CDR3 is TGTGCCAGCAGCCCCCCAGGGGCTTTCGCTGAAGCTTTCTTT.

This chain joins TRBV11-3 and TRBJ1-1, with D perhaps TRBD1 (5 bases). The CDR3 loop spans 14 amino acids. V was clipped by 4 bases and J by 4 bases, with 13 bases between them. Per germline, CDR1 SGHNT and CDR2 YENEEA. As DNA, the CDR3 is TGTGCCAGCAGCTCCACCGGGGGTAGCACTGAAGCTTTCTTT. Protein product: CASSSTGGSTEAFF.

The chain employs TRBV6-5 and TRBJ1-5; D gene unclear. From germline, CDR1 is MNHEY and CDR2 SVGAGI. The CDR3 spans 13 residues. The V gene lost 4 bases and the J gene lost 3 bases, with 7 bases spanning the gap. CDR3: CASSSYPNQPQHF. The DNA for the CDR3 is TGTGCCAGCAGTTCCTATCCCAATCAGCCCCAGCATTTT.

The V and J genes are TRBV9 and TRBJ2-5; D remains ambiguous. Deletions cut 2 bases from V and 4 bases from J, with 9 bases between. Germline V gene sequence: CDR1 SGDLS, CDR2 YYNGEE. The CDR3 covers 13 residues. The CDR3 region is CASSVRTGETQYF. CDR3 bases: TGTGCCAGCAGCGTTCGGACGGGAGAGACCCAGTACTTC.

This clone came up a few times. The chain is built from TRBV7-3 and TRBJ1-6, with 8 bases aligning to TRBD1. The germline V gene has CDR1 SGHTA and CDR2 FQGTGA. With V trimmed by 6 bases and J by 9 bases, 4 bases remained unmatched. This CDR3 region has 13 residues. The chain's CDR3 is CASSPDRGSPLHF. The CDR3 DNA reads TGTGCCAGCAGTCCTGACAGGGGTTCACCCCTCCACTTT.

This sequence joins TRBV6-5 and TRBJ1-1, with unresolved D. Trimming left V 7 bases short and J 4 bases short, with 16 bases between. In germline, CDR1 is MNHEY, CDR2 SVGAGI. CDR3 size: 14 residues. The chain's CDR3 is CASTRDRRSTEAFF. CDR3 DNA sequence: TGTGCCAGCACCCGGGATCGGAGGTCCACTGAAGCTTTCTTT.

Here the CDR3 reads CASSLQNMNTEAFF. The CDR3 DNA reads TGTGCCAGCAGTTTACAGAACATGAACACTGAAGCTTTCTTT. This chain connects TRBV27 to TRBJ1-1; D is unclear. Per germline, CDR1 MNHEY and CDR2 SMNVEV (reference sequence). Trimming stripped 2 bases from V and 0 bases from J, with 7 bases between. This CDR3 is 14 amino acids long.

The rearrangement links TRBV5-6 to TRBJ2-7; D perhaps matches TRBD1 (6 bases). V lost 0 bases and J lost 5, with 9 bases in between. Germline lookup yields CDR1 SGHDT and CDR2 YYEEEE. The CDR3 length is 13 residues. The CDR3 here is CASSLVGQNEQYF. The CDR3 DNA reads TGTGCCAGCAGCTTGGTTGGACAGAACGAGCAGTACTTC.

The genes are TRBV7-2 and TRBJ1-1, with D possibly being TRBD1 (6 bases). The CDR3 runs 13 residues. The germline V gene encodes CDR1 SGHTA and CDR2 FQGNSA. The ends were cut back, 6 bases at V and 4 bases at J, with 12 bases in the middle. The CDR3 reads CASRPGQSTEAFF. The CDR3 DNA follows: TGTGCCAGCAGGCCAGGACAGTCCACTGAAGCTTTCTTT.

The chain joins TRBV5-1 to TRBJ2-5, with 7 bases identical to TRBD1. CDR3 length: 15 amino acids. The trim removed 3 bases at V and 4 bases at J, leaving 9 bases unmatched. Per the germline V gene, CDR1 is SGHRS and CDR2 is YFSETQ. Here the CDR3 reads CASSSNTGVRETQYF. As DNA, the CDR3 is TGCGCCAGCAGCTCAAACACAGGGGTCCGAGAGACCCAGTACTTC.

The chain has TRBV10-3 and TRBJ2-7; D might be TRBD1 (5 bases). Germline V gene sequence: CDR1 ENHRY, CDR2 SYGVKD. This CDR3 contains 16 residues. V was cut by 0 bases and J by 5 bases, with 17 bases left in between. The CDR3 coding sequence is TGTGCCATCAGTGAGTCGTTAGACAGCATCTGGAACGAGCAGTACTTC. Translating it yields CAISESLDSIWNEQYF.

The V and J genes are TRBV9 and TRBJ2-5; TRBD2 matches at 9 bases. The junction had 7 bases not matched to a gene; V was cut back by 3 bases and J by 1 base. The CDR3 sequence is 16 residues long. Per germline, CDR1 SGDLS and CDR2 YYNGEE. The CDR3 coding sequence is TGTGCCAGCAGCGGTAGCGGGGGATACCTCCAAGAGACCCAGTACTTC. Translation: CASSGSGGYLQETQYF.

The chain uses TRBV11-2 and TRBJ2-7; no reliable D call. Looked up from germline, CDR1 is SGHAT and CDR2 is FQNNGV. Trimming took 5 bases from V and 4 from J, leaving 15 bases between them. The CDR3 runs to 14 residues. This CDR3 reads CASSVDLTPYEQYF. The CDR3 nucleotides read TGTGCCAGCAGCGTCGATTTAACACCATACGAGCAGTACTTC.

This chain uses TRBV7-2 with TRBJ1-4; no clear D. V was pared by 2 bases and J by 2 bases, with 6 bases between. CDR3 length: 14 amino acids. Germline CDR1 SGHTA, CDR2 FQGNSA. This CDR3 is CASSLMGTNEKLFF. In DNA form, the CDR3 reads TGTGCCAGCAGCTTAATGGGGACTAATGAAAAACTGTTTTTT.

This clone is medium-sized (0.01 to 0.1%) by share. The V and J genes are TRBV5-6 and TRBJ1-1; D is possibly TRBD1 (5 bases). Trimming pared 5 bases from V and 1 base from J, leaving 9 bases between. The CDR3 extends over 13 amino acids. Germline-derived CDR1 and CDR2 are SGHDT and YYEEEE. This CDR3 reads CASRRGWNTEAFF. The CDR3 nucleotides are TGTGCCAGCAGGAGGGGCTGGAACACTGAAGCTTTCTTT.

This clone was recorded a few times. The chain has TRBV9 and TRBJ2-2; unclear D gene. The CDR3 is 13 residues long. Trimming took off 4 bases at V and 5 bases at J, with 9 bases between the two ends. Germline V gives CDR1 SGDLS, CDR2 YYNGEE. CDR3 amino acids: CASSLMGTGELFF. In DNA form, the CDR3 reads TGTGCCAGCAGCCTGATGGGGACCGGGGAGCTGTTTTTT.

The table lists this clone with a count of one. Other DNA sequences in the sample encode the same CDR3. The gene calls are TRBV10-3 and TRBJ1-4; maybe TRBD1 (5 bases). Looked up from germline, CDR1 is ENHRY and CDR2 is SYGVKD. The V end lost 2 bases, the J end lost 8 bases, and 9 bases lay between the germline ends. The CDR3 loop spans 13 amino acids. The CDR3 region is CAISEGAEEKLFF. DNA for the CDR3: TGTGCCATCAGTGAGGGGGCTGAGGAAAAACTGTTTTTT.